This T cell receptor (beta chain) was captured in a study of memory CD4+ T cells and cytomegalovirus serostatus. Study summary: Donors were healthy Belgian adults, 10 or so CMV seropositive and around 24 seronegative.

Single viable CD3+CD4+CD8-CD45RO+ cells were sorted as the memory CD4+ T cells. V lost 3 bases to trimming and J lost 0 bases, with 9 bases between them. The CDR3 totals 15 residues. The germline CDR1 and CDR2 sequences are SGHAT and FQNNGV. Produced via immunoSEQ multiplex PCR; TCRdb's table is partial and in-frame only. The table has roughly 84,000 clones, approximately 80% seen once. The gene calls are TRBV11-2 and TRBJ1-3; D is uncertain. This TCR was recovered from an adult in good health and CMV-seronegative. Sequenced material: memory CD4+ T cells from blood. The CDR3 here is CASSFLRSSGNTIYF. The CDR3 coding sequence is TGTGCCAGCAGCTTCCTCAGGAGCTCTGGAAACACCATATATTTT.